This T cell receptor beta chain stems from a study of CD4 T cells in relation to SARS-CoV-2 and coronaviruses. Whole-study context: The restricting HLA molecule for shared crossreactive spike epitopes was mapped. Findings and caveats of the study: SARS-CoV-2-driven expansion was significantly weaker in crossreactive than monoreactive clones.

As concerns this clone: The antigen is not known.

The protocol was immunoSEQ multiplex PCR, while the TCRdb copy is restricted to in-frame clones and leaves out a portion. Of about 37,000 clones in the sample, about four fifths were seen once. This CDR3 is 14 amino acids long. Germline CDR1 and CDR2: LNHDA and SQIVND (reference sequence). V lost 4 bases and J lost 9; bases outside the gene matches: 5. The TCR comes from an adult with COVID-19. Material for sequencing was naive CD4+ T cells from PBMCs, cultured in vitro. The subset: naive CD4+ T cells isolated by negative enrichment. The J gene is TRBJ2-1, the V gene TRBV19; 11 bases are shared with TRBD2. The CDR3 DNA reads TGTGCCAGTAGTACCCAGGGACTAGCGGCTGAGCAGTTCTTC. The encoded protein is CASSTQGLAAEQFF.